The following is a T cell receptor (beta chain) sequence with its context. Its target is not known. This entry is derived from a study of OX40 agonist ivuxolimab in advanced cancers. Regarding the study as a whole: Mean expanded clone counts were higher in CD8+ than CD4+ T cells. Compared with others, partial responders at 0.1-3.0 mg/kg displayed clonal expansion among the lowest. At 0.1 to 3.0 mg/kg, clonal expansion of CD4+ and CD8+ blood T cells had occurred by week 6.

The CDR3 has 16 amino acids. J was trimmed by 0 bases and V by 4 bases; bases with no gene match: 7. CDR1 SGHKS and CDR2 YYEKEE come from the germline V gene (reference sequence). Autoimmune disease history or systemic immunosuppression was exclusionary. Assay: immunoSEQ multiplex PCR; the TCRdb copy retains only in-frame clones and omits some. The data hold some 64,000 clones, with around 83% observed a single time. This clonotype originated in an adult with an advanced solid tumor such as melanoma, head and neck, liver or kidney cancer. The sequences come from CD4+ or CD8+ T cells sorted from blood, collected in a trial of the OX40 agonist ivuxolimab. The chain uses TRBV5-5 and TRBJ2-7; 10 positions agree with TRBD1. This CDR3 is CASSRQGAPSSYEQYF. CDR3 DNA: TGTGCCAGCAGCAGACAGGGGGCGCCGAGCTCCTACGAGCAGTACTTC.